The clone carrying this TCR beta chain is a singleton in its sample. This sample is drawn from a study of Ad26.COV2.S vaccination and SARS-CoV-2 variants. Looking at the study overall: Donor was assigned to the Ad26.COV2.S arm of trial COV1001. The vaccine Ad26.COV2.S was put into the muscle once, or twice with 56 days between.

Here immunoSEQ multiplex PCR was the method, and the copy in TCRdb shows in-frame clones only, minus some. The table shows 450,000 to 550,000 clones, with 89% occurring only once. Specified treatment: some 20 received Ad26.COV2.S at low or high dose, single or two shots; five or six received placebo; per-sample allocation not given. The samples date from day 63 after the first vaccine or placebo injection. The donor's status was that of an adult aged 18-55 years in Boston. The germline V gene has CDR1 MGHRA and CDR2 YSYEKL. V lost 1 base and J lost 5, with 20 bases in between. This CDR3 is 17 amino acids long.

The origin of this receptor is a person between 18 and 60 years old who received the Ad26.COV2.S COVID-19 vaccine or a placebo. The genes are TRBV4-1 and TRBJ1-2, with D perhaps matching TRBD1 (5 bases). The sequenced sample was peripheral blood, obtained in a trial of Ad26.COV2.S vaccine versus placebo. CDR3 protein: CASSQVAGGYEEYGYTF. CDR3 sequence (DNA): TGCGCCAGCAGCCAAGTTGCGGGGGGTTATGAGGAATATGGCTACACCTTC.